The sample holds a few counts of the clone carrying this TCR beta chain. This specimen belongs to a study of regulatory T cells in long-lasting Graves disease. Indicated time point: newly diagnosed GD, antithyroid drugs for less than 3 months. PBMC RNA served as the TCR library source. Trimming pared 3 bases from V and 8 bases from J, leaving 19 bases between. The V gene's germline CDR1 is KGHSH and CDR2 LQKENI. The CDR3 contains 15 residues. According to the study, TCR beta libraries were built with iRepertoire HTBI primers and CDR3-region Arm-PCR. TCRdb fed the multiplex PCR reads into MiXCR, producing one record per CDR3 protein. The data show around 500,000 distinct CDR3 sequences, around 15% seen once. The sample was also reused in another study, on T cells in Graves' hyperthyroidism and ophthalmopathy. That report notes: Also found in blood were most expanded thyroid clonotypes above 0.001.

This rearrangement joins TRBV18 to TRBJ1-2; perhaps TRBD1 as D (5 bases). The sequence was obtained from a middle-aged woman with Graves disease. This material consisted of peripheral blood mononuclear cells (PBMCs), taken at new diagnosis, from a patient treated with antithyroid drugs. The CDR3 sequence is CASSPQGDLSFGYTF. CDR3 nucleotides: TGTGCCAGCTCACCTCAGGGTGATCTTTCATTCGGCTACACCTTC.